Following are 31 T cell receptor beta chains from one sample sequenced in a study of blood T cell repertoires in COVID-19. Using immunoSEQ multiplex PCR, the repertoire was profiled, and TCRdb retains in-frame clones only, with some absent. The table has over 90,000 clones, roughly nine tenths seen once. Sequenced: peripheral blood. Receptors originate from a woman at least 80 years old in a cohort sampled during active COVID-19.

The chain couples TRBV6-5 to TRBJ1-2; a weak D match, TRBD1 (5 bases). CDR1 and CDR2 (germline): MNHEY, SVGAGI. Trimming took off 7 bases at V and 3 bases at J, with 12 bases between the two ends. This CDR3 has 13 amino acids. DNA for the CDR3: TGTGCCAGCATATGGGACTTTGACTATGGCTACACCTTC. Translation: CASIWDFDYGYTF.

This chain uses TRBV6-5 with TRBJ2-7; 8 bases line up with TRBD2. The length of the CDR3 is 14 residues. Germline V gene data show CDR1 as MNHEY and CDR2 as SVGAGI. V lost 0 bases and J lost 6; bases outside the gene matches: 4. CDR3 coding DNA: TGTGCCAGCAGTTACTCGATGCGGGGGGTCGAGCAGTACTTC. Its protein is CASSYSMRGVEQYF.

The chain joins TRBV6-5 to TRBJ2-1, with TRBD1 identical over 10 bases. V was pared by 6 bases and J by 8 bases, with 10 bases of the junction left unmatched. The length of the CDR3 is 15 residues. CDR1 and CDR2 (germline): MNHEY, SVGAGI. CDR3 in amino acids: CASRPDRGRSDEQFF. The CDR3 DNA follows: TGTGCCAGCAGACCTGACAGGGGGCGTAGCGATGAGCAGTTCTTC.

This clone occurred a few times. This chain links TRBV10-1 with TRBJ1-5; D possibly corresponds to TRBD1 (6 bases). This CDR3 comprises 13 residues. CDR1 is WNHNN, CDR2 SYGVQD, per germline (reference sequence). The V gene lost 4 bases and the J gene lost 5 bases, with 9 bases spanning the gap. The CDR3 nucleotides are TGCGCCAGCAGTGGACAGGTCGATCAGCCCCAGCATTTT. Translation gives CASSGQVDQPQHF.

The rearrangement links TRBV11-2 to TRBJ1-4; the D gene is possibly TRBD1 (6 bases). CDR1 is SGHAT, CDR2 FQNNGV, per germline. V was shortened by 5 bases and J by 8 bases, with 12 bases between the two germline ends. This CDR3 contains 13 residues. The CDR3 region has the DNA TGTGCCAGCAGCGGACAGCACGGGGAAAAACTGTTTTTT. Translating it yields CASSGQHGEKLFF.

This clone was found once. The chain recombines TRBV30 with TRBJ2-1, with 11 positions matching TRBD1. The CDR3 totals 13 residues. Trimming removed 5 bases from V and 7 bases from J; junction bases left unmatched: 4. Germline V CDR1 and CDR2: GTSNPN, SVGIG (reference sequence). DNA of the CDR3: TGTGCCTGGTTGGACAGGGGGCGGAATGAGCAGTTCTTC. This gives the protein CAWLDRGRNEQFF.

This clone has just one count. V and J are TRBV24-1 and TRBJ2-1; a weak D match, TRBD2 (6 bases). Trimming removed 3 bases at V and 0 bases at J, with 8 bases between. CDR3 length: 15 residues. From germline, CDR1 is KGHDR and CDR2 SFDVKD. In nucleotides, the CDR3 is TGTGCCACCAGTGATCCCGGGAGCTCCTACAATGAGCAGTTCTTC. This codes for CATSDPGSSYNEQFF.

The chain links TRBV14 to TRBJ1-6, with TRBD1 as a possible D gene (6 bases). The CDR3 has 14 residues. CDR1 is SGHDN, CDR2 FVKESK, per germline. V lost 3 bases, J lost 6 bases, and 9 bases lay in between. CDR3 sequence (DNA): TGTGCCAGCAGCCAGACAGGAGGTAATTCACCCCTCCACTTT. This encodes CASSQTGGNSPLHF.

CDR3 nucleotide sequence: TGTGCCACGGACTCCTCTACCGGGGAGCTGTTTTTT. This encodes CATDSSTGELFF. This chain uses TRBV10-3 with TRBJ2-2; D is perhaps TRBD2 (5 bases). Germline values: CDR1 ENHRY, CDR2 SYGVKD. The length of the CDR3 is 12 residues. V was shortened by 10 bases and J by 5 bases, with 11 bases between the two germline ends.

This clone has only one observation. This rearrangement joins TRBV28 to TRBJ1-2; D might be TRBD1 (5 bases). The V end was cut by 3 bases, the J end by 8 bases, with 10 bases between. The CDR3 length is 12 residues. Germline V lookup: CDR1 MDHEN, CDR2 SYDVKM. The DNA for the CDR3 is TGTGCCAGCAGTTTCAGGGTGGCGGGCTACACCTTC. Its translation is CASSFRVAGYTF.

V and J are TRBV4-2 and TRBJ2-3; D gene ambiguous. Trimming cost V 4 bases and J 2 bases, with 16 bases left between them. The CDR3 loop spans 16 amino acids. In germline, CDR1 is LGHNA, CDR2 YNFKEQ. In DNA, the CDR3 is TGTGCCAGCAGCCTCAGCGTTACACCGGACACAGATACGCAGTATTTT. It translates to CASSLSVTPDTDTQYF.

The rearrangement joins TRBV10-3 to TRBJ2-5; 7 bases align to TRBD1. Per the germline V gene, CDR1 is ENHRY and CDR2 is SYGVKD. V shed 10 bases, J shed 7 bases, and the junction held 15 bases outside the gene matches. The CDR3 is 14 amino acids. This chain's CDR3 is CATEQGWVGGTQYF. The CDR3 DNA is TGTGCCACCGAACAGGGGTGGGTTGGAGGGACCCAGTACTTC.

The chain couples TRBV15 to TRBJ2-3; perhaps TRBD2 as D (5 bases). The ends were cut back, 2 bases at V and 5 bases at J, with 26 bases in the middle. Per the germline V gene, CDR1 is LNHNV and CDR2 is YYDKDF (reference sequence). There are 19 residues in the CDR3. CDR3 residues: CATSRPNHPSPRERDTQYF. CDR3 DNA sequence: TGTGCCACCAGCAGACCCAACCACCCCTCCCCCCGGGAAAGAGATACGCAGTATTTT.

This chain uses TRBV19 with TRBJ1-1; D call uncertain. The V gene's germline CDR1 is LNHDA and CDR2 SQIVND (reference sequence). The ends were cut back, 5 bases at V and 0 bases at J, with 10 bases in the middle. CDR3 length equals 14 residues. CDR3 residues: CASSQSGMNTEAFF. The CDR3 bases are TGTGCCAGTAGTCAGAGCGGAATGAACACTGAAGCTTTCTTT.

This clone was counted a few times. The V and J genes are TRBV4-1 and TRBJ1-2; D perhaps matches TRBD1 (5 bases). Between the trimmed V and J ends, which lost 1 base and 1 base, there was a span of 13 bases. This CDR3 contains 16 residues. Germline values: CDR1 MGHRA, CDR2 YSYEKL. Here the CDR3 reads CASSQGGHVNNYGYTF. CDR3 bases: TGCGCCAGCAGCCAAGGAGGACACGTAAATAACTATGGCTACACCTTC.

This clone appeared once. CDR3 in amino acids: CASSLGQEEAYYGYTF. In DNA, the CDR3 is TGCGCCAGCAGCTTGGGACAGGAAGAGGCCTACTATGGCTACACCTTC. V usage is TRBV5-1 and J usage is TRBJ1-2; D perhaps matches TRBD1 (6 bases). The CDR3 covers 16 residues. V was clipped by 0 bases and J by 3 bases, with 15 bases between them. Germline V gene sequence: CDR1 SGHRS, CDR2 YFSETQ.

This clone was counted once. A junction end diverges from the germline sequence, so it may reflect a read error. The chain is built from TRBV4-1 and TRBJ2-7; possibly TRBD1 for D (5 bases). Per germline, CDR1 MGHRA and CDR2 YSYEKL. This CDR3 comprises 12 residues. The CDR3 is CASSQGLGPLFF. CDR3 coding DNA: TGCGCCAGCAGCCAAGGGCTGGGGCCCTTATTCTTC.

This chain uses TRBV28 with TRBJ1-2; TRBD1 might be the D (5 bases). The germline V gene encodes CDR1 MDHEN and CDR2 SYDVKM. CDR3 size: 12 residues. Trimming took 8 bases from V and 3 from J, leaving 10 bases between them. The CDR3 DNA follows: TGTGCCAGCTATAGGGGTGACTATGGCTACACCTTC. Translation: CASYRGDYGYTF.

The chain recombines TRBV6-5 with TRBJ1-6; 10 bases agree with TRBD1. CDR1 and CDR2 (germline): MNHEY, SVGAGI. The V segment lost 11 bases and the J segment 10 bases; nucleotides outside the gene matches: 8. This CDR3 is built from 13 residues. CDR3 sequence: CACSRDRGSPLHF. The CDR3 nucleotides read TGTGCCTGTTCCCGGGACAGGGGATCACCCCTCCACTTT.

CDR3 in DNA: TGTGCCAGCAGTGATCCGGGAGCTACAGGGGGCAATGAGCAGTTCTTC. Protein: CASSDPGATGGNEQFF. This sequence joins TRBV6-1 and TRBJ2-1; 8 positions match TRBD1. V gave up 3 bases and J gave up 6 bases; unmatched junction bases: 10. Germline-derived CDR1 and CDR2 are MNHNS and SASEGT. The CDR3 has 16 amino acids.

The chain combines TRBV7-9 with TRBJ1-2; D possibly corresponds to TRBD1 (5 bases). Germline CDR1 and CDR2: SEHNR and FQNEAQ (reference sequence). The V gene lost 3 bases and the J gene lost 6 bases, with 11 bases spanning the gap. The CDR3 contains 13 residues. This CDR3 is CASSLQGSNGYTF. The CDR3 DNA reads as TGTGCCAGCAGCTTGCAGGGAAGCAATGGCTACACCTTC.

The chain joins TRBV18 to TRBJ1-5; TRBD1 is a possible D gene (6 bases). Looked up from germline, CDR1 is KGHSH and CDR2 is LQKENI. The CDR3 is 15 amino acids. Trimming shortened V by 4 bases and J by 4 bases, and 14 bases separated the two germline ends. In DNA, the CDR3 is TGTGCCAGCTCACAAAAGCAGGGGCCAAATCAGCCCCAGCATTTT. It codes for CASSQKQGPNQPQHF. Based on the CDR3 plus reference TRBV18 and TRBJ1-5, the full variable domain is NAGVMQNPRHLVRRRGQEARLRCSPMKGHSHVYWYRQLPEEGLKFMVYLQKENIIDESGMPKERFSAEFPKEGPSILRIQQVVRGDSAAYFCASSQKQGPNQPQHFGDGTRLSIL.

This clone was observed a single time. The V and J genes are TRBV29-1 and TRBJ1-2; 7 bases agree with TRBD1. This CDR3 comprises 13 residues. The V gene end was trimmed by 4 bases and the J gene end by 4 bases; junction bases not matched to a gene: 6. Germline loops: CDR1 SQVTM, CDR2 ANQGSEA. This CDR3 is CSVGLQGIYGYTF. CDR3 bases: TGCAGCGTTGGGCTACAGGGGATCTATGGCTACACCTTC.

The chain has TRBV24-1 and TRBJ2-1; D might be TRBD2 (7 bases). The CDR3 has 13 amino acids. V was trimmed by 1 base and J by 8 bases, leaving 8 bases between them. The germline CDR1 and CDR2 sequences are KGHDR and SFDVKD. The CDR3 region is CATSDLGGDEQFF. CDR3 coding DNA: TGTGCCACCAGTGATTTAGGGGGGGATGAGCAGTTCTTC.

This chain connects TRBV7-2 to TRBJ2-2, with D unclear. This CDR3 has 13 residues. Germline V gene lookup returns CDR1 SGHTA and CDR2 FQGNSA. Trimming cost V 1 base and J 4 bases, with 4 bases left between them. CDR3 sequence (DNA): TGTGCCAGCAGCTTAGGCGGCACCGGGGAGCTGTTTTTT. Translated, it gives CASSLGGTGELFF.

The CDR3 here is CASSLDRAGNQPQHF. The CDR3 DNA sequence: TGTGCCAGCAGCTTGGACAGGGCGGGCAATCAGCCCCAGCATTTT. The chain recombines TRBV7-8 with TRBJ1-5; 8 nucleotides match TRBD1. Germline values: CDR1 SGHVS, CDR2 FQNEAQ. Unmatched junction bases numbered 3, after V lost 3 bases and J lost 2 bases. The CDR3 is made up of 15 amino acids. Using reference TRBV7-8 and TRBJ1-5 for the parts outside the CDR3, the full variable domain is GAGVSQSPRYKVAKRGQDVALRCDPISGHVSLFWYQQALGQGPEFLTYFQNEAQLDKSGLPSDRFFAERPEGSVSTLKIQRTQQEDSAVYLCASSLDRAGNQPQHFGDGTRLSIL.

This clone was counted a single time. This chain joins TRBV28 and TRBJ1-4, with no clear D. The CDR3 contains 14 residues. V was shortened by 8 bases and J by 8 bases, with 18 bases between the two germline ends. The germline gives CDR1 MDHEN, CDR2 SYDVKM. The CDR3 sequence is CASVPEAKTEKLFF. The CDR3, as DNA: TGTGCCAGCGTCCCCGAGGCTAAAACCGAAAAACTGTTTTTT.

Only one count was recorded for this clone. The chain carries TRBV11-2 and TRBJ2-7, with 12 bases aligning to TRBD2. The CDR3 sequence is 17 residues long. Germline assignment: CDR1 SGHAT and CDR2 FQNNGV. Unmatched junction bases numbered 6, after V lost 3 bases and J lost 0 bases. CDR3 DNA: TGTGCCAGCAGCTTCCATGGGACTAGCGGGCCCTCCTACGAGCAGTACTTC. Protein: CASSFHGTSGPSYEQYF.

V is TRBV5-5 and J is TRBJ1-1, with D tentatively TRBD1 (5 bases). CDR1 is SGHKS, CDR2 YYEKEE, per germline (reference sequence). The V gene lost 5 bases and the J gene lost 5 bases, with 13 bases spanning the gap. This CDR3 contains 13 residues. This CDR3 is CASSMSRGTEAFF. The CDR3, as DNA: TGTGCCAGCAGTATGAGTCGGGGGACTGAAGCTTTCTTT.

The genes are TRBV3-1 (or the pseudogene TRBV3-2) and TRBJ2-5, with a tentative D call TRBD1 (5 bases). The CDR3 loop spans 14 amino acids. Trimming took 0 bases from V and 7 from J, leaving 12 bases between them. CDR1 LGHDT and CDR2 YNNKEL come from the germline V gene (reference sequence). The DNA for the CDR3 is TGTGCCAGCAGCCAAGAGTCCGGAAGGGGGACCCAGTACTTC. Protein sequence: CASSQESGRGTQYF.

The chain carries TRBV7-9 and TRBJ2-1, with D unresolved. Trimming left V 3 bases short and J 5 bases short, with 8 bases between. Germline lookup yields CDR1 SEHNR and CDR2 FQNEAQ (reference sequence). CDR3 size: 13 residues. The CDR3 protein is CASSFPQDNEQFF. The CDR3 DNA reads as TGTGCCAGCAGCTTTCCCCAGGACAATGAGCAGTTCTTC.